The TCR beta chain described here comes from a study of spatial heterogeneity in lung cancer. In this sample, this clonotype turned up a few times. The antigen remains unidentified. One entry per CDR3 protein, called by TCRdb with MiXCR from the 5' RACE reads. Among 15,000 or so distinct CDR3 sequences listed, over 20% were seen once. The CDR3 contains 19 residues. Regarding time point: sample taken at primary tumor resection. Unsorted tumor, nontumor lung tissue or cryopreserved PBMC supplied the whole RNA. General study results and limits: Resection blood, more than follow-up blood, showed ubiquitous expanded tumor TCRs.

The sequence came from a female donor with early-stage non-small cell lung cancer. The chain couples TRBV21-1 to TRBJ2-2; TRBD2, as called in the table, went unchecked against the DNA. TRBV21-1 is a pseudogene locus. Sequenced here: PBMCs, sampled at surgery. The DNA of the CDR3 is TGTGCCAGCAGCAAAAGCACTAGCGGGAGGGCAGGGTCGGCCGGGGAGCTGTTTTTT. Protein product: CASSKSTSGRAGSAGELFF.